Below are 16 T cell receptor beta chains sequenced from a single sample in a study of response to subunit inactivated influenza vaccine (dated by TCRdb to the late 2010s). The library was generated by RT-PCR. Sequencing instrument: Illumina HiSeq 2500. TCRdb passed the public sequencing reads through fastp at Q25 and MiXCR, retaining productive beta sequences. Each record represents a unique CDR3 protein, reported with the most common genes and DNA among its rows. This sample has 650,000 to 800,000 distinct CDR3 sequences in its table, and approximately 13% of those were observed once. The ten largest clones add up to around 6.5% of the sample. The sequencing here drew on PBMCs from blood, taken around two weeks before vaccination. Receptors originate from a middle-aged man who received an inactivated influenza vaccine. Donor details come from another sample of the same person, matched by shared clones.

This clonotype was observed at least ten times. V usage is TRBV18 and J usage is TRBJ2-7, with D perhaps matching TRBD1 (6 bases). There are 15 residues in the CDR3. V lost 2 bases and J lost 5, with 16 bases in between. Germline V gene lookup returns CDR1 KGHSH and CDR2 LQKENI. CDR3 loop: CASSPSKNRVNEQYF. The CDR3 coding sequence is TGTGCCAGCTCACCAAGTAAGAACAGGGTAAACGAGCAGTACTTC.

This clonotype was detected only a few times. The V call is TRBV4-3, the J call TRBJ2-2; D unresolved. Germline assignment: CDR1 LGHNA and CDR2 YSLEER. The V end lost 4 bases, the J end lost 0 bases, and 9 bases lay between the germline ends. This CDR3 has 15 residues. CDR3 sequence (DNA): TGCGCCAGCAGCCGGACCCACGCGAACACCGGGGAGCTGTTTTTT. Its translation is CASSRTHANTGELFF.

This clonotype turned up a few times. The chain combines TRBV4-3 with TRBJ2-7; D remains unclear. There are 14 residues in the CDR3. Trimming stripped 1 base from V and 3 bases from J, with 10 bases between. In germline, CDR1 is LGHNA, CDR2 YSLEER. The CDR3 here is CASSQGIYGYEQYF. The CDR3 bases are TGCGCCAGCAGCCAAGGCATTTATGGCTACGAGCAGTACTTC.

In this sample, this clonotype turned up many times. This chain uses TRBV27 with TRBJ2-1; D is unclear. There are 11 residues in the CDR3. Germline V CDR1 and CDR2: MNHEY, SMNVEV (reference sequence). V was trimmed by 8 bases and J by 7 bases, leaving 9 bases between them. The CDR3 reads CASQDWNEQFF. CDR3 DNA: TGTGCCAGCCAGGATTGGAATGAGCAGTTCTTC.

The chain joins TRBV7-2 to TRBJ1-6; no definite D call. This CDR3 has 16 amino acids. Trimming pared 1 base from V and 2 bases from J, leaving 9 bases between. CDR1 and CDR2 (germline): SGHTA, FQGNSA. The CDR3 bases are TGTGCCAGCAGCTTAGAGGGAGGCACCTATAATTCACCCCTCCACTTT. Its protein is CASSLEGGTYNSPLHF.

This clonotype was found a few times. The rearrangement links TRBV4-1 to TRBJ2-7; tentatively, D is TRBD1 (5 bases). V lost 1 base to trimming and J lost 4 bases, with 17 bases between them. The germline gives CDR1 MGHRA, CDR2 YSYEKL. This CDR3 is 16 amino acids long. CDR3: CASSQVASGNMYEQYF. In DNA form, the CDR3 reads TGCGCCAGCAGCCAAGTTGCGTCAGGGAATATGTACGAGCAGTACTTC.

This sequence joins TRBV27 and TRBJ2-2; the D is unclear. V lost 5 bases, J lost 6 bases, and 13 bases lay in between. Germline values: CDR1 MNHEY, CDR2 SMNVEV (reference sequence). The CDR3 contains 14 residues. The CDR3 DNA is TGTGCCAGCAGTATAACTGGTTTAGCCGGGGAGCTGTTTTTT. It encodes CASSITGLAGELFF.

This clonotype occurred a few times. The rearrangement uses TRBV12-3 or TRBV12-4 and TRBJ1-6, with D perhaps matching TRBD1 (6 bases). The V end lost 3 bases, the J end lost 3 bases, and 15 bases lay between the germline ends. The CDR3 extends over 17 amino acids. CDR3 nucleotide sequence: TGTGCCAGCAGTTTGGACAGCTACAACTTCTATAATTCACCCCTCCACTTT. Translation gives CASSLDSYNFYNSPLHF.

This clonotype was found a few times. The gene calls are TRBV7-8 and TRBJ2-2, with D perhaps TRBD2 (6 bases). The V and J ends lost 0 bases and 13 bases respectively, with 30 bases between them. The germline V gene encodes CDR1 SGHVS and CDR2 FQNEAQ. This CDR3 has 19 amino acids. Here the CDR3 DNA reads TGTGCCAGCAGCTTAGCCTCTACATCGTTTGAGGCTAGCGTGTCGTGGCTGTTTTTT. Protein sequence: CASSLASTSFEASVSWLFF.

Regarding this clonotype: A single base separates this from a much larger clone, so it may be a read error. J is TRBJ2-7 and V is TRBV5-1, with D hard to call. The CDR3 loop spans 14 amino acids. The germline gives CDR1 SGHRS, CDR2 YFSETQ. V lost 7 bases and J lost 1, with 15 bases in between. This chain's CDR3 is CASCQSDGSYEQYF. DNA for the CDR3: TGCGCCAGCTGCCAGTCGGACGGATCCTACGAGCAGTACTTC.

V gene TRBV12-3 or TRBV12-4 combines with J gene TRBJ1-5; 7 bases are a match to TRBD1. With 6 bases clipped from V and 6 bases from J, the junction kept 8 bases outside the gene matches. The CDR3 totals 14 residues. As DNA, the CDR3 is TGTGCCAGCAGCTACCAGACAGGGTCTCAGCCCCAGCATTTT. Its translation is CASSYQTGSQPQHF.

The J gene is TRBJ2-1, the V gene TRBV4-2; 10 bases align to TRBD2. The length of the CDR3 is 17 residues. CDR1 is LGHNA and CDR2 is YNFKEQ in the germline V gene. V trimming: 0 bases; J trimming: 3 bases; junction bases outside the gene matches: 5. This CDR3 is CASSQETSGIRYNEQFF. Here the CDR3 DNA reads TGTGCCAGCAGCCAAGAAACTAGCGGGATACGCTACAATGAGCAGTTCTTC.

The V gene is TRBV7-9, the J gene TRBJ2-5; TRBD1 might be the D (6 bases). The CDR3 extends over 15 amino acids. Germline V CDR1 and CDR2: SEHNR, FQNEAQ (reference sequence). Trimming removed 2 bases at V and 5 bases at J, with 15 bases between. CDR3 sequence reads: CASSLRQGGGETQYF. CDR3 nucleotides: TGTGCCAGCAGCTTAAGGCAGGGTGGGGGCGAGACCCAGTACTTC.

The rearrangement links TRBV4-2 to TRBJ1-5; perhaps TRBD1 as D (6 bases). The CDR3 contains 16 residues. Deletions cut 3 bases from V and 2 bases from J, with 14 bases between. CDR1 is LGHNA and CDR2 is YNFKEQ in the germline V gene. For the CDR3, the DNA is TGTGCCAGCAGCCAGGATACAGGGCTCCGCAATCAGCCCCAGCATTTT. Protein sequence: CASSQDTGLRNQPQHF.

This clonotype has more than one count but fewer than ten. This rearrangement joins TRBV2 to TRBJ1-5; weak D call: TRBD1 (6 bases). The CDR3 runs to 14 residues. Germline lookup yields CDR1 SNHLY and CDR2 FYNNEI. Trimming removed 2 bases at V and 5 bases at J, with 10 bases between. The CDR3 sequence: CASSELQGDQPQHF. CDR3 bases: TGTGCCAGCAGTGAATTACAGGGAGATCAGCCCCAGCATTTT.

A word on this clonotype: A junction boundary mismatches the germline segment, possibly from a read error. The rearrangement joins TRBV7-9 to TRBJ2-5; D is unclear. The CDR3 runs 15 residues. Germline loops: CDR1 SEHNR, CDR2 FQNEAQ (reference sequence). This CDR3 is CARSLAETHQETQYF. CDR3 nucleotides: TGTGCCAGGAGCTTAGCCGAGACACACCAAGAGACCCAGTACTTC.